This is a list of T cell receptor beta chains from one sample in a study of cytomegalovirus exposure and HLA in healthy donors. Assay: immunoSEQ multiplex PCR; the TCRdb copy retains only in-frame clones and omits some. The sample gives around 100,000 clones, around 83% of which show up once; approximately 3.7% is in the top ten. Sample: PBMCs. All receptors come from a female donor in good health and CMV-seropositive. CDR3s include the opening cysteine and the closing phenylalanine or tryptophan. A D gene is named only where the DNA matches it firmly. Rows may omit the clone size; those that give it use once, few, many or a size class.

cdr3_nt cdr3_aa clone_size d_call j_call v_call
TGTGCCAGCAGCGCGGGAGGGTACCAAGAGACCCAGTACTTC CASSAGGYQETQYF . TRBD2 TRBJ2-5 TRBV5-4
TGCAGTGCCTCCGGGACAGCGGATTCGTTCTTC CSASGTADSFF . TRBD1 TRBJ2-1 TRBV20-1
TGTGCCAGCAGGCCTCTTACGGGTTCCCAGTACGAGCAGTACTTC CASRPLTGSQYEQYF . . TRBJ2-7 TRBV6-5
TGTGCCAGTACTCCGACAAGCACAGATACGCAGTATTTT CASTPTSTDTQYF . . TRBJ2-3 TRBV19
TGCGCCAGCAGCCAAGACTGGGGCTTCACAGATACGCAGTATTTT CASSQDWGFTDTQYF . . TRBJ2-3 TRBV4-1
TGCGCCAGCAGCTTGGACCTAAGCTCCTACAATGAGCAGTTCTTC CASSLDLSSYNEQFF . . TRBJ2-1 TRBV5-1
TGCAGCGTTGACGACAGATTTAGCACAGATACGCAGTATTTT CSVDDRFSTDTQYF . . TRBJ2-3 TRBV29-1
TGTGCCAGCAGCTTTAATCCGGGTGGGTACGAGCAGTACTTC CASSFNPGGYEQYF few . TRBJ2-7 TRBV11-2
TGTGCCAGCAGGACAGGGGGTAATGGCTACACCTTC CASRTGGNGYTF . TRBD1 TRBJ1-2 TRBV9
TGTGCCAGCGGGCTGGCGAGCTCCTACAATGAGCAGTTCTTC CASGLASSYNEQFF . . TRBJ2-1 TRBV14
TGTGCCAGCAGCTTAGCGCTGAGGGCTGAAGCTTTCTTT CASSLALRAEAFF . . TRBJ1-1 TRBV7-2
TGCGCCAGCAGCACGGACGGACAGTCTCAGCCCCAGCATTTT CASSTDGQSQPQHF . . TRBJ1-5 TRBV5-1
TGTGCCAGTAGACAGGGCGGCACTGAAGCTTTCTTT CASRQGGTEAFF . TRBD1 TRBJ1-1 TRBV6-4
TGTGCCAGCAGAGACCAGGGTTTTGCAGAGACCCAGTACTTC CASRDQGFAETQYF . . TRBJ2-5 TRBV9
TGTGCCAGCAGCCCTAGGACAGGGTTTGCCTACGAGCAGTACTTC CASSPRTGFAYEQYF . TRBD1 TRBJ2-7 TRBV14
TGTGCCACCAGCAGAGATGACTCGGGGGATACGCAGTATTTT CATSRDDSGDTQYF . . TRBJ2-3 TRBV15
TGTGCCAGCAGCTTAGTGGCCGTTGACGGGGAGCTGTTTTTT CASSLVAVDGELFF . . TRBJ2-2 TRBV11-3
TGTGCCAGCAGTGAAAGGACAGGGGGTAGGAATGAGCAGTTCTTC CASSERTGGRNEQFF once TRBD1 TRBJ2-1 TRBV2
TGTGCCAGCAGCTTAGGCCCCGGGACTCCGACCGGGGAGCTGTTTTTT CASSLGPGTPTGELFF once . TRBJ2-2 TRBV13
TGCGCCAGCAGCTTGGCTCAGACAGGGAGCGGCTACACCTTC CASSLAQTGSGYTF . TRBD1 TRBJ1-2 TRBV5-1
TGTGCCAGCGAAAAGAAGCCAGGGGCGCCGGGCTACGAGCAGTACTTC CASEKKPGAPGYEQYF . . TRBJ2-7 TRBV7-9
TGTGCCAGCAGCTTACCTCACCGGTCCCTAGTGGACGAGCAGTACTTC CASSLPHRSLVDEQYF . . TRBJ2-7 TRBV5-6
TGTGCCAGCAGTTTCGGGAAAACAGGGGCAGGGGCCAACGTCCTGACTTTC CASSFGKTGAGANVLTF . TRBD1 TRBJ2-6 TRBV28
TGTGCCAGCAGCACCCCCCGGCAGGGACTAGGGAACACTGAAGCTTTCTTT CASSTPRQGLGNTEAFF . . TRBJ1-1 TRBV5-4
TGTGCCAGTAGTATAGGGTCAGGGCGCGAGCAGTACTTC CASSIGSGREQYF once . TRBJ2-7 TRBV19
TGTGCCAGCAGTTACACCTTGGGACAGGGGCACGGCTACACCTTC CASSYTLGQGHGYTF once TRBD1 TRBJ1-2 TRBV6-5